This TCR beta chain was identified during a study of shared clonotypes between healthy human individuals. CDR1 and CDR2 from the germline V gene are SGHAT and FQNNGV. The V and J ends lost 5 bases and 2 bases respectively, with 11 bases between them. The length of the CDR3 is 14 residues. Study-wide points: Sequencing depth was expected to influence donor clonotype sharing. The generation probabilities recorded for non-shared clonotypes fell below those of clonotypes shared by all four donors. A generally larger estimated richness was seen in naive subsets than in memory subsets.

Original handling: ImmunoSEQ junction-only sequences lacked quality scores, so their filtering differed. Data came from immunoSEQ multiplex PCR; TCRdb stores just in-frame clones and leaves some out. Clonal size and the V and J genes are those of that table, whereas D and trimming came from the DNA. The sample carries hundreds of thousands of clones, roughly 73% recorded once. This clone is a singleton in its sample. What it recognizes is unknown. The receptor comes from a woman aged 25-40 years in good health. The chain employs TRBV11-2 and TRBJ2-3; no reliable D call. The sequenced sample consisted of memory CD4+ T cells sorted from blood. Subset here: CD45RA-negative fraction. The chain's CDR3 is CASSPPFATDTQYF. CDR3 DNA: TGTGCCAGCAGCCCCCCGTTCGCCACAGATACGCAGTATTTT. Filled out from reference TRBV11-2 and TRBJ2-3, the complete variable domain reads EAGVAQSPRYKIIEKRQSVAFWCNPISGHATLYWYQQILGQGPKLLIQFQNNGVVDDSQLPKDRFSAERLKGVDSTLKIQPAKLEDSAVYLCASSPPFATDTQYFGPGTRLTVL.